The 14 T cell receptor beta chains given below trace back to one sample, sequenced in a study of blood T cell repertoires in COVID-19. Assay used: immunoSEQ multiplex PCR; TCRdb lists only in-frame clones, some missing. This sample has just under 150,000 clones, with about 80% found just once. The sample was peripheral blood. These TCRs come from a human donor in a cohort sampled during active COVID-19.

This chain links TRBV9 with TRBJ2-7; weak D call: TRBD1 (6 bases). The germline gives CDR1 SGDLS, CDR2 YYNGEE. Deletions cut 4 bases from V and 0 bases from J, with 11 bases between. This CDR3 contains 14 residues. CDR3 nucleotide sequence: TGTGCCAGCAGCCCCGGACAGCACTCCTACGAGCAGTACTTC. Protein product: CASSPGQHSYEQYF. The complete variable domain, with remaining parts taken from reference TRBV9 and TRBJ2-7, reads DSGVTQTPKHLITATGQRVTLRCSPRSGDLSVYWYQQSLDQGLQFLIQYYNGEERAKGNILERFSAQQFPDLHSELNLSSLELGDSALYFCASSPGQHSYEQYFGPGTRLTVT.

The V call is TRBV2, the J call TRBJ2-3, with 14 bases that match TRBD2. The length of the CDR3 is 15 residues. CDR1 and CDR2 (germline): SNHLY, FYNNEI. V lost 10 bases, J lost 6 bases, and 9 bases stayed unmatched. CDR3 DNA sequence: TGTGCCACCGGGGGGACTAGCGGGAGTAGGGATACGCAGTATTTT. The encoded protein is CATGGTSGSRDTQYF.

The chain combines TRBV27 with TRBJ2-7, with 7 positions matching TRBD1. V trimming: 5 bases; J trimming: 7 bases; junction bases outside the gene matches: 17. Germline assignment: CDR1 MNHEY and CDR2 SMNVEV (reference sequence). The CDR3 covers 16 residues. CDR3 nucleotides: TGTGCCAGCAGTGCCCATCTTACAGGGGTACTTACAGAGCAGTACGTC. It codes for CASSAHLTGVLTEQYV.

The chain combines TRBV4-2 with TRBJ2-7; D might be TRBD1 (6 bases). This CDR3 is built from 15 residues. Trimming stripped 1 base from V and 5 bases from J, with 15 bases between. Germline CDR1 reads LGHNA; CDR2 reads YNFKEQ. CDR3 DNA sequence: TGTGCCAGCAGCCAAGTCTATGGGGGCCGCGACGAGCAGTACTTC. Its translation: CASSQVYGGRDEQYF.

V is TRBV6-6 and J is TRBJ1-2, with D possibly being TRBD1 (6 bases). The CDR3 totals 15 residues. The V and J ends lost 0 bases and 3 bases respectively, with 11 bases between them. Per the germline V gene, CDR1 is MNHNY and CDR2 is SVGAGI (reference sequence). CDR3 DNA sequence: TGTGCCAGCAGTTACTCTGGCGGGGGGCACTATGGCTACACCTTC. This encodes CASSYSGGGHYGYTF.

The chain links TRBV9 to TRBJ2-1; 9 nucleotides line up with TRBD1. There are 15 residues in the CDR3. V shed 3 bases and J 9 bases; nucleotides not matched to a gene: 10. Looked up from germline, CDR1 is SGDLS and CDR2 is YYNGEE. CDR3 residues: CASSDRDRESGEQFF. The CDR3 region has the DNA TGTGCCAGCAGCGACCGGGACAGGGAGTCTGGTGAGCAGTTCTTC.

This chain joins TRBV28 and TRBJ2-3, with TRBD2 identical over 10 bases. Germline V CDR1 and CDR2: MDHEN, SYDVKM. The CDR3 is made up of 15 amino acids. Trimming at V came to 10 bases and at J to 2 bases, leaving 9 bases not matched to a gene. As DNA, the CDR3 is TGTGCCATCCATTCTAGCGGGGGCCCCACAGATACGCAGTATTTT. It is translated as CAIHSSGGPTDTQYF. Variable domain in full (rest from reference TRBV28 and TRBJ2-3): DVKVTQSSRYLVKRTGEKVFLECVQDMDHENMFWYRQDPGLGLRLIYFSYDVKMKEKGDIPEGYSVSREKKERFSLILESASTNQTSMYLCAIHSSGGPTDTQYFGPGTRLTVL.

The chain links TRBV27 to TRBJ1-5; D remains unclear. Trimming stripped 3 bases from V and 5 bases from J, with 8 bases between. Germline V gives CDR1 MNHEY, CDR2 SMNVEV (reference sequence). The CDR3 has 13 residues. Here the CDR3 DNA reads TGTGCCAGCAGTTTGAACGGTTATCAGCCCCAGCATTTT. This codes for CASSLNGYQPQHF.

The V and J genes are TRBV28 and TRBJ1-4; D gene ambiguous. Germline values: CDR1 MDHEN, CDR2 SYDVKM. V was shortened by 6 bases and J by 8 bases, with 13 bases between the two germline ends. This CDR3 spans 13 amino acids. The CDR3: CASRRGFGEKLFF. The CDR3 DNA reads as TGTGCCAGCAGGAGAGGCTTTGGGGAAAAACTGTTTTTT.

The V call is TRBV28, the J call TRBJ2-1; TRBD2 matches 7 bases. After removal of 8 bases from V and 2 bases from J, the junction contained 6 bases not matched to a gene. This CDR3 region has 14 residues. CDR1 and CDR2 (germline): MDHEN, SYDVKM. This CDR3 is CASRGSSTYNEQFF. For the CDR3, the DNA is TGTGCCAGCCGCGGGAGTTCAACCTACAATGAGCAGTTCTTC.

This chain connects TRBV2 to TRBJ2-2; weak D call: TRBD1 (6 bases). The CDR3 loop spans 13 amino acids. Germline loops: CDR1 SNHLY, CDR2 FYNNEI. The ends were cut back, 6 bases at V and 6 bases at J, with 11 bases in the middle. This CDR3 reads CASSPQGPGELFF. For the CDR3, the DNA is TGTGCCAGCAGCCCACAGGGTCCCGGGGAGCTGTTTTTT.

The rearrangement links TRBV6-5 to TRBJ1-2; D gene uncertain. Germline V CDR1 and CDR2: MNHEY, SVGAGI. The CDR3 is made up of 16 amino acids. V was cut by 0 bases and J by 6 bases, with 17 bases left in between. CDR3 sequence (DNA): TGTGCCAGCAGTTACTCTGGTCCGGAGCGGATAAATGGCTACACCTTC. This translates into CASSYSGPERINGYTF.

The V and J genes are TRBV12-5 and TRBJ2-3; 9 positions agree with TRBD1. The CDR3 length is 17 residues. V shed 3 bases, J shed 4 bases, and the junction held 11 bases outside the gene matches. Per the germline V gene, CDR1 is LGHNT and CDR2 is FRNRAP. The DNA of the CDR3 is TGTGCTAGTGGTTTCTACCCGGGACAGGGTTATTCAGATACGCAGTATTTT. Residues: CASGFYPGQGYSDTQYF.

The CDR3, as DNA: TGTGCCAGCTCCCCGGAGGGCAGGAGCTATGGCTACACCTTC. It specifies CASSPEGRSYGYTF. This chain uses TRBV2 with TRBJ1-2, with unresolved D. The CDR3 is made up of 14 amino acids. V lost 8 bases and J lost 4, with 17 bases in between. Germline-derived CDR1 and CDR2 are SNHLY and FYNNEI.